Here is one T cell receptor beta chain with its context. Which antigen it targets is not known. The missing conserved phenylalanine or tryptophan at the end of this CDR3 makes a read error likely. This specimen comes from a study of tumor and adjacent non-tumor tissue in lung cancer (dated by TCRdb to the late 2010s). Broadly, across the study: The cohort included around twelve adenocarcinoma, a couple of squamous cell carcinoma and 1 small cell lung cancer patients. For each patient, one tumor sample and one normal lung sample were taken, giving approximately 29 paired specimens that underwent TCRbeta CDR3 sequencing. Sequencing produced approximately 130 million productive TCRbeta reads in total, an average of about 4.17 million reads per sample. Ages among the approximately 15 patients ranged from about 30 to 85 years, there were approximately ten men and 5 women, and disease was at TNM stage I to III. The study compared bulk TCRbeta repertoires between lung tumor tissue and matched distant non-tumor lung tissue from over twelve lung cancer patients. The paper's findings and limits, for the study overall: The methods do not name the sequencing platform or mention unique molecular identifiers. TCR diversity was significantly higher in younger patients, and higher tumor TCR diversity was associated with shorter overall and disease-free survival. Tumor tissue showed significantly higher TCR diversity (inverse Simpson) than normal lung tissue, at 431.37 vs 166.20 (P = 0.0075, Mann-Whitney U test). Peripheral blood was not sequenced, so blood TCRbeta repertoires in these lung cancer patients were not examined. The top 100 clones made up a significantly larger cumulative share of the repertoire in normal lung than in tumor tissue. Only around 16 patients were in the cohort, and the authors stated that larger samples and more detailed clinical data are needed.

RNA was extracted from bulk unsorted tissue and checked for quality with a NanoDrop ND-1000 and an Agilent 2100. The donors were newly diagnosed lung cancer patients admitted for thoracic surgery in China from August to November 2014 who had not received prior chemotherapy. The study excluded patients who had received radiotherapy or chemotherapy before or who had another cancer at the same time. Pieces of surgical tissue measuring about 1-2.1 cm3 were kept in RNAlater solution and held at -80 degrees C until needed. V is reduced by 5 bases and J by 1 base, leaving a spacing of 9 bases between them. 13 amino acids form the CDR3, both terminal residues included. Only CDR3 DNA is held: 39 bases, read in frame from base 1. The germline V gene gives CDR1 as MNHEY and CDR2 as SVGEGT. Library preparation was by multiplex PCR. The run used an Illumina HiSeq 2500. Following protocols modified from ARM-PCR, the researchers constructed TCRbeta libraries through three rounds of nested PCR with primers (Table S4). Before sequencing, PCR products of 200-500 bp were excised from the gel and purified with the QIAquick gel extraction kit. In the original analysis: Reads were cleaned using Trimmomatic, were merged into complete CDR3 sequences using FLASH, and were assigned to V(D)J germline segments using MiTCR. Clonal diversity was computed as the inverse Simpson's index with VDJtools. A read counted as productive if the sequence was in-frame and lacked a premature stop codon. The public reads were reanalyzed by TCRdb: fastp trimming at Q25, MiXCR alignment, in-frame beta chains only. Rows matching on CDR3 protein sequence are summarized as one entry with the most common DNA and genes. The V and J calls and clone size are TCRdb's, not the authors'. Here the sample has 76,000 or so distinct CDR3 sequences; approximately 68% occur a single time. The ten largest clonotypes hold around 12% of the sample.

The chain uses TRBV6-2 or TRBV6-3 and TRBJ2-7; no D gene call is confident. The sample consisted of lung tumor tissue. The clonotype was recovered from a woman aged 70-85 years with non-small cell lung cancer. The CDR3 sequence is CASSHPGSYEQYL. The sequence in DNA is TGTGCCAGCAGTCACCCAGGTTCCTACGAGCAGTACTTA.